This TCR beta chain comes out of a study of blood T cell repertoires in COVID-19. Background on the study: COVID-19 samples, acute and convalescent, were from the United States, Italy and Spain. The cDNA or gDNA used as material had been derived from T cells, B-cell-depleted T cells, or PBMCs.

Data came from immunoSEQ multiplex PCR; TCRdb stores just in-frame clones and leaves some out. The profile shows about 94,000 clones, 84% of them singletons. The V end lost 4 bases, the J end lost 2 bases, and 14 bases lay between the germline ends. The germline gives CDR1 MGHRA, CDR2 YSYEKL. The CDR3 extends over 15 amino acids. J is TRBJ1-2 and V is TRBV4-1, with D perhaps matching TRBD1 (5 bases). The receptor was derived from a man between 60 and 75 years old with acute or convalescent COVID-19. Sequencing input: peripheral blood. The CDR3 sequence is CASSPSQAGNYGYTF. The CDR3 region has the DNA TGCGCCAGCAGCCCCTCACAGGCAGGAAACTATGGCTACACCTTC.